The 20 T cell receptor beta chains below were found in one sample sequenced in a study of OX40 agonist ivuxolimab in advanced cancers. The data were produced by immunoSEQ multiplex PCR, yet TCRdb's version contains in-frame clones alone and is incomplete. The data hold 30,000 to 35,000 clones, with 84% observed a single time. Sequencing was performed on CD4+ or CD8+ T cells sorted from blood, taken in a trial of the OX40 agonist ivuxolimab. These TCRs come from an adult with an advanced solid tumor such as melanoma, head and neck, liver or kidney cancer.

The chain recombines TRBV11-2 with TRBJ2-7; D is undetermined. CDR1 and CDR2 from the germline V gene are SGHAT and FQNNGV. The germline V and J ends were trimmed by 1 base and 1 base, with 11 bases remaining between them. The CDR3 contains 15 residues. DNA for the CDR3: TGTGCCAGCAGCTTAGGGTCGGCAGCATCCTACGAGCAGTACTTC. Its protein is CASSLGSAASYEQYF.

The CDR3 protein is CASSLGGVVKNIQYF. The CDR3 region has the DNA TGTGCCAGCAGCTTGGGCGGGGTAGTCAAAAACATTCAGTACTTC. This chain links TRBV5-6 with TRBJ2-4; D perhaps matches TRBD2 (6 bases). Germline CDR1 and CDR2: SGHDT and YYEEEE. This CDR3 has 15 residues. V was clipped by 0 bases and J by 3 bases, with 10 bases between them.

The count of this clone is one. This sequence joins TRBV27 and TRBJ2-7; TRBD2 might be the D (6 bases). There are 13 residues in the CDR3. The germline CDR1 and CDR2 sequences are MNHEY and SMNVEV (reference sequence). V was shortened by 3 bases and J by 2 bases, with 8 bases between the two germline ends. The CDR3 DNA sequence: TGTGCCAGCAGTTTTAGCGGTACCTACGAGCAGTACTTC. Translating gives CASSFSGTYEQYF.

The chain is built from TRBV6-6 and TRBJ2-7, with D possibly TRBD1 on 6 matching bases. Germline CDR1 and CDR2: MNHNY and SVGAGI (reference sequence). V dropped 5 bases and J dropped 9 bases, with 14 bases sitting between them. The CDR3 has 12 residues. The CDR3 here is CASSPSGVAQYF. The DNA of the CDR3 is TGTGCCAGCAGTCCTTCAGGGGTTGCGCAGTACTTC.

The chain uses TRBV14 and TRBJ2-5; no reliable D call. The germline V and J ends were trimmed by 0 bases and 5 bases, with 10 bases remaining between them. Per the germline V gene, CDR1 is SGHDN and CDR2 is FVKESK. The CDR3 is made up of 14 amino acids. This CDR3 reads CASSQEGVGETQYF. CDR3 nucleotide sequence: TGTGCCAGCAGCCAAGAAGGTGTGGGGGAGACCCAGTACTTC.

This clone was detected only once. This chain connects TRBV5-1 to TRBJ1-1; 9 bases match TRBD1. This CDR3 comprises 15 residues. V trimming: 4 bases; J trimming: 5 bases; junction bases outside the gene matches: 9. Germline V CDR1 and CDR2: SGHRS, YFSETQ. CDR3 nucleotides: TGCGCCAGCAGCGCCATACAGGGGGCAGGGACTGAAGCTTTCTTT. This translates into CASSAIQGAGTEAFF.

The chain is built from TRBV9 and TRBJ2-2, with 12 bases fitting TRBD2. This CDR3 has 16 amino acids. Germline trimming cut 0 bases from V and 4 bases from J; bases unmatched to any gene: 1. Germline CDR1 reads SGDLS; CDR2 reads YYNGEE. CDR3 nucleotides: TGTGCCAGCAGCGTAGGGACTAGCGGGGCCACCGGGGAGCTGTTTTTT. This sequence encodes CASSVGTSGATGELFF. Looking up the rest from reference TRBV9 and TRBJ2-2 gives the full variable domain: DSGVTQTPKHLITATGQRVTLRCSPRSGDLSVYWYQQSLDQGLQFLIQYYNGEERAKGNILERFSAQQFPDLHSELNLSSLELGDSALYFCASSVGTSGATGELFFGEGSRLTVL.

The rearrangement links TRBV29-1 to TRBJ2-7; 11 bases map to TRBD2. The CDR3 is 13 amino acids. The V segment lost 4 bases and the J segment 4 bases; nucleotides outside the gene matches: 3. The V gene's germline CDR1 is SQVTM and CDR2 ANQGSEA. CDR3 in amino acids: CSVGASGRYEQYF. The CDR3 nucleotides read TGCAGCGTTGGAGCTAGCGGGAGGTACGAGCAGTACTTC.

This rearrangement joins TRBV2 to TRBJ1-5; 9 bases match TRBD1. CDR1 SNHLY and CDR2 FYNNEI come from the germline V gene. The CDR3 consists of 13 residues. V trimming: 4 bases; J trimming: 7 bases; junction bases outside the gene matches: 2. The CDR3 sequence is CASSGQGGQPQHF. The CDR3 nucleotides read TGTGCCAGCAGTGGACAGGGGGGGCAGCCCCAGCATTTT.

This chain uses TRBV5-1 with TRBJ2-3; D possibly corresponds to TRBD1 (6 bases). V lost 5 bases, J lost 1 base, and 17 bases lay in between. CDR3 length: 16 residues. Per germline, CDR1 SGHRS and CDR2 YFSETQ. CDR3 residues: CASSSLYGGGTDTQYF. CDR3 coding DNA: TGCGCCAGCAGTTCCCTCTATGGGGGCGGCACAGATACGCAGTATTTT.

The sample holds one count of this clone. The CDR3 loop reads CASSRGGSGNTIYF. The CDR3 region has the DNA TGTGCCAGTAGCCGAGGGGGCTCTGGAAACACCATATATTTT. This rearrangement joins TRBV19 to TRBJ1-3; weak D call: TRBD1 (6 bases). The germline V and J ends were trimmed by 6 bases and 0 bases, with 9 bases remaining between them. Germline V gene data show CDR1 as LNHDA and CDR2 as SQIVND (reference sequence). CDR3 size: 14 residues.

J is TRBJ2-7 and V is TRBV28; the match to TRBD1 covers 9 bases. Trimming took 6 bases from V and 10 from J; bases not matched to a gene: 7. This CDR3 is 12 amino acids long. Looked up from germline, CDR1 is MDHEN and CDR2 is SYDVKM. The CDR3: CASSRGQGQQYF. CDR3 DNA sequence: TGTGCCAGCAGCCGGGGACAGGGCCAACAGTACTTC.

The chain employs TRBV18 and TRBJ1-1, with D maybe TRBD1 (6 bases). The CDR3 is 15 amino acids. V lost 6 bases to trimming and J lost 5 bases, with 19 bases between them. CDR1 is KGHSH, CDR2 LQKENI, per germline. This CDR3 is CASSITPGVGTEAFF. CDR3 nucleotides: TGTGCCAGCTCCATAACCCCAGGGGTCGGGACTGAAGCTTTCTTT.

CDR3: CASSEAGDSYTEAFF. In DNA, the CDR3 is TGTGCCAGCAGTGAAGCCGGTGACAGCTACACTGAAGCTTTCTTT. This chain uses TRBV2 with TRBJ1-1, with D tentatively TRBD1 (5 bases). Looked up from germline, CDR1 is SNHLY and CDR2 is FYNNEI. V was shortened by 0 bases and J by 3 bases, with 11 bases between the two germline ends. The CDR3 spans 15 residues.

V usage is TRBV7-8 and J usage is TRBJ2-7; D is tentatively TRBD1 or TRBD2 (5 bases each). The CDR3 sequence is 15 residues long. The V gene lost 4 bases and the J gene lost 6 bases, with 19 bases spanning the gap. CDR1 SGHVS and CDR2 FQNEAQ come from the germline V gene. The CDR3 spells CASSSEPGHISEQYF. The CDR3 region has the DNA TGTGCCAGCAGCTCTGAACCGGGGCACATATCCGAGCAGTACTTC.

The rearrangement joins TRBV7-2 to TRBJ1-1; D is undetermined. The CDR3 consists of 13 residues. CDR1 is SGHTA, CDR2 FQGNSA, per germline. Trimming took 5 bases from V and 3 from J, leaving 10 bases between them. CDR3 in DNA: TGTGCCAGCAGCCCCGGTGCCGACACTGAAGCTTTCTTT. This encodes CASSPGADTEAFF.

This chain uses TRBV11-3 with TRBJ2-1; D might be TRBD1 or TRBD2, each matching 5 bases. Germline CDR1 SGHNT, CDR2 YENEEA. V lost 5 bases and J lost 0, with 14 bases in between. This CDR3 is 16 amino acids long. CDR3 amino acids: CASSIIEGSSYNEQFF. The CDR3 nucleotides are TGTGCCAGCAGCATAATAGAGGGGAGCTCCTACAATGAGCAGTTCTTC.

This sequence joins TRBV20-1 and TRBJ2-1; 7 nucleotides match TRBD1. Germline CDR1 and CDR2: DFQATT and SNEGSKA (reference sequence). Trimming cost V 5 bases and J 7 bases; bases outside gene matches: 2. The CDR3 runs to 11 residues. For the CDR3, the DNA is TGCAGTGCTCGGGGACAGAATGAGCAGTTCTTC. Amino acid sequence: CSARGQNEQFF.

CDR3 sequence: CASSLGQGLNQPQHF. The CDR3 DNA reads TGTGCCAGCAGCCTCGGACAGGGGTTAAATCAGCCCCAGCATTTT. The chain recombines TRBV7-2 with TRBJ1-5; TRBD1 matches 9 bases. Losses at the gene ends were 5 bases for V and 4 bases for J; bases not matched to a gene: 6. Germline V gene sequence: CDR1 SGHTA, CDR2 FQGNSA. CDR3 length: 15 amino acids.

The chain employs TRBV18 and TRBJ2-7; no definite D call. This CDR3 contains 12 residues. Germline CDR1 reads KGHSH; CDR2 reads LQKENI. Trimming took off 6 bases at V and 0 bases at J, with 6 bases between the two ends. CDR3 sequence (DNA): TGTGCCAGCTCCCCTACCTCCTACGAGCAGTACTTC. This translates into CASSPTSYEQYF.